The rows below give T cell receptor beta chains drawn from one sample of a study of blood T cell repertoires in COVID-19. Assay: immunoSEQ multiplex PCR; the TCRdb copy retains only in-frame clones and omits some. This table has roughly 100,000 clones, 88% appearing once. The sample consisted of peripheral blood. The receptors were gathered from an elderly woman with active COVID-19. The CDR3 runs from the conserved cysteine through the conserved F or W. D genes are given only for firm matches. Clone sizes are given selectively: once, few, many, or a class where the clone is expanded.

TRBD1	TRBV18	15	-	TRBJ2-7	CASSRPGTGGYEQYF	TGTGCCAGCTCACGACCCGGGACAGGGGGCTACGAGCAGTACTTC
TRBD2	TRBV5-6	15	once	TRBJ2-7	CASSLPDGRAEEQYF	TGTGCCAGCAGCCTTCCGGACGGGAGGGCCGAAGAGCAGTACTTC
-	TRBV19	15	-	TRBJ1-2	CASSTRSQINYGYTF	TGTGCCAGTAGTACCCGATCACAGATTAACTATGGCTACACCTTC
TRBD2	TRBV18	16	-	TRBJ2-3	CASSPPTSGNTDTQYF	TGTGCCAGCTCACCACCAACTAGCGGGAACACAGATACGCAGTATTTT
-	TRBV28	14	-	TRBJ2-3	CASNVGSSSDTQYF	TGTGCCAGCAACGTGGGGTCTAGCTCCGATACGCAGTATTTT
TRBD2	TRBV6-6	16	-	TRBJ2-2	CASLLLAELNTGELFF	TGTGCCAGCCTGTTGCTAGCGGAGCTAAACACCGGGGAGCTGTTTTTT
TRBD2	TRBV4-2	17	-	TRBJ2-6	CASSPGTSGSGANVLTF	TGTGCCAGCAGCCCTGGGACTAGCGGGAGTGGGGCCAACGTCCTGACTTTC
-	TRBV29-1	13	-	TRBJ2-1	CSVRPSSYNEQFF	TGCAGCGTCCGACCTAGCTCCTACAATGAGCAGTTCTTC
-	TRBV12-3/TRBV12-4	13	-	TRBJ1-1	CASRPSDRQETFF	TGTGCCAGCAGACCTTCAGACAGGCAAGAAACTTTCTTT
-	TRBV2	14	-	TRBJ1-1	CASSLQRGNTEAFF	TGTGCCAGCAGTCTTCAGCGGGGGAACACTGAAGCTTTCTTT
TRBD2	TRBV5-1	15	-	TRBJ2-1	CASSVTSSSYNEQFF	TGCGCCAGCAGCGTGACTAGCTCCTCCTACAATGAGCAGTTCTTC
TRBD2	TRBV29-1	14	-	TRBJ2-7	CSVAGTSGRNEQYF	TGCAGCGTCGCGGGGACTAGCGGGAGAAACGAGCAGTACTTC
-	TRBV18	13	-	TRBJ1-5	CASSPGAGQPQHF	TGTGCCAGCTCACCAGGGGCCGGGCAGCCCCAGCATTTT
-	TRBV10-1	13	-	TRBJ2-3	CAIPIKAGDTQYF	TGCGCCATCCCAATTAAGGCAGGGGATACGCAGTATTTT
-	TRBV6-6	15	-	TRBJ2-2	CASTPWGRDTGELFF	TGTGCCAGCACACCGTGGGGGCGGGACACCGGGGAGCTGTTTTTT
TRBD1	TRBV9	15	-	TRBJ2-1	CASSWGTGTYNEQFF	TGTGCCAGCAGCTGGGGGACAGGGACTTACAATGAGCAGTTCTTC
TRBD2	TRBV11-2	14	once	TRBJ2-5	CASSLLAGLETQYF	TGTGCCAGCAGTTTACTAGCGGGACTAGAGACCCAGTACTTC
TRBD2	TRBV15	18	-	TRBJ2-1	CATSRERGDTSGRNEQFF	TGTGCCACCAGCAGAGAGAGGGGGGATACTAGCGGGAGAAATGAGCAGTTCTTC
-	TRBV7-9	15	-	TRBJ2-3	CASSLPGGSTDTQYF	TGTGCCAGCAGCTTACCCGGCGGGTCCACAGATACGCAGTATTTT
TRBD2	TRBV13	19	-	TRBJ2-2	CASSGLRGLAGVGTGELFF	TGTGCCAGCAGCGGACTAAGGGGACTAGCGGGAGTGGGAACCGGGGAGCTGTTTTTT
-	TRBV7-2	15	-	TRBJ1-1	CASSLGMVSGTEAFF	TGTGCCAGCAGCTTAGGGATGGTGTCGGGCACTGAAGCTTTCTTT
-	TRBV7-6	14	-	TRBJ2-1	CASSSWTPYNEQFF	TGTGCCAGCAGCTCGTGGACTCCTTACAATGAGCAGTTCTTC
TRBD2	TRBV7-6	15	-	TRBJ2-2	CASSTVAGAAGELFF	TGTGCCAGCAGCACAGTAGCGGGAGCTGCCGGGGAGCTGTTTTTT
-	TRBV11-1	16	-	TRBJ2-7	CASSLERPGPPYEQYF	TGTGCCAGCAGCTTAGAAAGGCCAGGGCCTCCCTACGAGCAGTACTTC
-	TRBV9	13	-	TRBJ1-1	CASSEGGYTEAFF	TGTGCCAGCAGCGAAGGGGGTTACACTGAAGCTTTCTTT
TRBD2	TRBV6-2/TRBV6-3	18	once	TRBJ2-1	CASSYRRTGTSGYNEQFF	TGTGCCAGCAGTTACCGAAGAACCGGGACTAGCGGATACAATGAGCAGTTCTTC
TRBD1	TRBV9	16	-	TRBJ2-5	CASSVGGQALQETQYF	TGTGCCAGCAGCGTAGGGGGACAGGCTCTCCAAGAGACCCAGTACTTC